A single sample is the source of the 10 T cell receptor beta chains below, sequenced in a study of T cell repertoires in cytomegalovirus infection. TCRdb passed the reads through MiXCR, listing each CDR3 protein once. The data show more than 110,000 distinct CDR3 sequences, over 25% seen once. Their recognized antigens are unknown. The sequencing here drew on CD8+ T cells from cultured PBMCs, taken from culture after CMV antigen stimulation. The receptors come from a human donor in good health (CMV status not recorded). Some clones in this sample may be carry-over from other donors' samples.

Regarding this clonotype: At one boundary the junction diverges from the germline segment, which might be a read error. The chain couples TRBV6-8 to TRBJ2-7; D tentatively reads TRBD1 or TRBD2 (5 bases each). This CDR3 has 13 residues. CDR1 and CDR2 from the germline V gene are MNHGY and SAAAGT. For the CDR3, the DNA is TGTGCTAGCACCACGGGACCAACCTACGAGCAGTACTTC. Translated, it gives CASTTGPTYEQYF.

The V call is TRBV27, the J call TRBJ2-6; D is possibly TRBD2 (6 bases). The V gene's germline CDR1 is MNHEY and CDR2 SMNVEV (reference sequence). The CDR3 has 15 residues. The ends were cut back, 8 bases at V and 0 bases at J, with 11 bases in the middle. The CDR3: CASADGSSGANVLTF. The CDR3 DNA sequence: TGTGCCAGCGCCGACGGGAGCTCTGGGGCCAACGTCCTGACTTTC.

This clonotype was observed a few times. Given a much more abundant clone one base away, this may be a read error. The chain carries TRBV7-6 and TRBJ2-1, with TRBD2 as a possible D gene (6 bases). Looked up from germline, CDR1 is SGHVS and CDR2 is FNYEAQ. V was clipped by 1 base and J by 5 bases, with 12 bases between them. CDR3 length equals 15 residues. DNA for the CDR3: TGTGCCAGCAGCTTAGGCGGGGCCTCTAACAATGAGCAGTTCTTC. Protein sequence: CASSLGGASNNEQFF.

The CDR3 spells CASTPLRSAGELFF. The CDR3 region has the DNA TGTGCCAGCACCCCGTTGAGGTCTGCCGGGGAGCTGTTTTTT. This chain links TRBV12-3 or TRBV12-4 with TRBJ2-2; D is uncertain. CDR3 length: 14 residues. Trimming stripped 7 bases from V and 6 bases from J, with 15 bases between.

This clonotype was seen more than once but under ten times. V and J are TRBV27 and TRBJ1-1; 10 bases fit TRBD1. The CDR3 runs to 13 residues. The germline CDR1 and CDR2 sequences are MNHEY and SMNVEV (reference sequence). The V and J ends lost 2 bases and 7 bases, in that order; junction bases with no gene match: 1. The CDR3 sequence is CASSLGTGVEAFF. The CDR3 DNA reads as TGTGCCAGCAGTTTAGGGACAGGGGTTGAAGCTTTCTTT.

Only a few counts were recorded for this clonotype. The rearrangement links TRBV20-1 to TRBJ2-1, with D hard to call. Trimming shortened V by 5 bases and J by 0 bases, and 11 bases separated the two germline ends. CDR3 length: 14 amino acids. The germline V gene has CDR1 DFQATT and CDR2 SNEGSKA (reference sequence). CDR3 residues: CSAFGPSSYNEQFF. The CDR3 coding sequence is TGCAGTGCTTTCGGGCCTAGCTCCTACAATGAGCAGTTCTTC.

The chain is built from TRBV19 and TRBJ2-1, with no clear D. CDR3 length equals 15 residues. With 6 bases removed from V and 0 bases from J, the gap between germline ends came to 12 bases. From germline, CDR1 is LNHDA and CDR2 SQIVND (reference sequence). The CDR3 region is CASSSDVSSYNEQFF. The CDR3, as DNA: TGTGCCAGTAGCTCCGACGTCAGCTCCTACAATGAGCAGTTCTTC.

This clonotype was found many times. This chain joins TRBV7-2 and TRBJ1-6; D perhaps matches TRBD1 (5 bases). Trimming removed 1 base from V and 7 bases from J, with 23 bases in between. The CDR3 totals 19 residues. From germline, CDR1 is SGHTA and CDR2 FQGNSA. DNA for the CDR3: TGTGCCAGCAGCTTAGAGTTGCCGGGACTTTCTAATAGCAATTCACCCCTCCACTTT. Its protein is CASSLELPGLSNSNSPLHF.

This clonotype was seen a few times. This chain links TRBV4-1 with TRBJ2-7, with 9 nucleotides matching TRBD1. Trimming cost V 0 bases and J 5 bases; bases outside gene matches: 5. Per germline, CDR1 MGHRA and CDR2 YSYEKL. The CDR3 sequence is 15 residues long. As DNA, the CDR3 is TGCGCCAGCAGCCAAGATCCCTGGACAGGGGACGAGCAGTACTTC. Protein product: CASSQDPWTGDEQYF.

This clonotype was recorded a few times. The chain combines TRBV12-3 or TRBV12-4 with TRBJ1-4; D is perhaps TRBD1 (5 bases). The CDR3 length is 17 residues. Trimming left V 3 bases short and J 6 bases short, with 20 bases between. The CDR3 nucleotides are TGTGCCAGCAGTTTTGTAGCCCTGACAGATGTTGATGAAAAACTGTTTTTT. It specifies CASSFVALTDVDEKLFF.